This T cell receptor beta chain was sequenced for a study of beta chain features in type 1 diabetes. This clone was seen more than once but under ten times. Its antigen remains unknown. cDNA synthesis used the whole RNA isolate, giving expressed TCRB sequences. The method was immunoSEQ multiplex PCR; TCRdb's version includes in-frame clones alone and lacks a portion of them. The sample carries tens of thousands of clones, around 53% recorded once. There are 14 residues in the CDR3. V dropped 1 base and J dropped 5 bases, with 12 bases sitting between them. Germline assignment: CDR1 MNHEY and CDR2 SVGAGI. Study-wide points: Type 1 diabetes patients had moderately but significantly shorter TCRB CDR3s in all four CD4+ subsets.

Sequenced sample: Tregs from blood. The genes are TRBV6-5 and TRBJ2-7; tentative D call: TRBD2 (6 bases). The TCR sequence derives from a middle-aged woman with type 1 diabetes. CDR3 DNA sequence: TGTGCCAGCAGTTACTTGGGGGGACGGGACGAGCAGTACTTC. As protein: CASSYLGGRDEQYF.